This T cell receptor (beta chain) was retrieved from a study of untreated major depressive disorder. Broader study findings: The sequencing tests were limited to three preselected Vbeta families.

The table came from immunoSEQ multiplex PCR; TCRdb's copy has only in-frame clones and leaves some out. The sample lists 21,000 or so clones, 85% to 95% occurring once. About this clone itself: Its specificity is not known.

Every depressed patient was matched in pairs with a non-depressed control on sex, age, current smoking status and body mass index. The donors were all European-descended. The CDR3 consists of 20 residues. V shed 2 bases, J shed 4 bases, and the junction held 21 bases outside the gene matches. Germline CDR1 is MNHEY and CDR2 is SMNVEV (reference sequence). Sequencing was performed on CD4+ T cells from PBMCs. The chain has TRBV27 and TRBJ1-2; 8 positions agree with TRBD1. The clonotype was recovered from a man aged 25 to 40 in good health. DNA for the CDR3: TGTGCCAGCAGTTTAAGACCCCTTGGAGCAGGGGGCGGCTATAGCTATGGCTACACCTTC. Protein product: CASSLRPLGAGGGYSYGYTF.